This is a list of T cell receptor beta chains from one sample in a study of PD-1 blockade in classical Hodgkin lymphoma. TCRdb's table, derived via immunoSEQ multiplex PCR, lists solely in-frame clones and lacks some. The table has 100,000 to 120,000 clones, roughly 90% seen once; the top ten hold roughly 20%. The sample here was peripheral blood mononuclear cells (PBMCs), taken before the fourth cycle of nivolumab. Receptors were obtained from a human donor with classical Hodgkin lymphoma. The CDR3 runs from the conserved cysteine through the conserved F or W. Each record gives: D gene, J gene, V gene, clone size, CDR3 protein, CDR3 DNA. D genes are given only for firm matches. Clone size is not always given. Where it is, it says once, few, many or a class for expanded clones.

TRBD1,TRBJ1-4,TRBV18,NA,CASSQGTGEKLFF,TGTGCCAGCTCCCAGGGGACAGGGGAAAAACTGTTTTTT
NA,TRBJ2-7,TRBV11-2,NA,CASSPLLYEQYF,TGTGCCAGCAGCCCTCTACTCTACGAGCAGTACTTC
NA,TRBJ1-2,TRBV2,NA,CASSVEGARNYGYTF,TGTGCCAGCAGTGTAGAAGGGGCCAGAAACTATGGCTACACCTTC
NA,TRBJ1-3,TRBV28,NA,CASSLLGGSGNTIYF,TGTGCCAGCAGTTTATTGGGCGGGTCTGGAAACACCATATATTTT
NA,TRBJ1-2,TRBV5-1,NA,CASSLGQTPNYGYTF,TGCGCCAGCAGCTTGGGACAGACCCCTAACTATGGCTACACCTTC
NA,TRBJ2-7,TRBV5-1,NA,CASSLAGSVYEQYF,TGCGCCAGCAGCTTGGCCGGGAGTGTGTACGAGCAGTACTTC
TRBD1,TRBJ1-2,TRBV19,NA,CASSIEVTGWILDGYTF,TGTGCCAGTAGTATAGAAGTGACAGGGTGGATTCTGGATGGCTACACCTTC
NA,TRBJ2-7,TRBV29-1,NA,CSAFWGAGQYF,TGCAGCGCCTTTTGGGGGGCAGGGCAGTACTTC
TRBD1,TRBJ2-3,TRBV29-1,NA,CSVEAGQAPIGQYF,TGCAGCGTTGAAGCAGGACAGGCTCCGATAGGGCAGTATTTT
NA,TRBJ2-1,TRBV27,few,CASSFRIGGYNEQFF,TGTGCCAGCAGTTTCCGTATTGGGGGCTACAATGAGCAGTTCTTC
TRBD1,TRBJ1-5,TRBV4-2,NA,CASSQGTGVSNQPQHF,TGTGCCAGCAGCCAGGGAACAGGGGTAAGCAATCAGCCCCAGCATTTT
NA,TRBJ2-2,TRBV19,few,CASSGGREAYSTGELFF,TGTGCCAGTAGTGGGGGCAGGGAAGCGTATAGTACCGGGGAGCTGTTTTTT
NA,TRBJ2-3,TRBV6-5,NA,CASKALHTDTQYF,TGTGCCAGCAAAGCTCTTCACACAGATACGCAGTATTTT
TRBD1,TRBJ1-1,TRBV18,NA,CASSLTGATEAFF,TGTGCCAGCTCACTTACAGGGGCCACTGAAGCTTTCTTT
NA,TRBJ1-2,TRBV18,NA,CASSPAIGRTNYGYTF,TGTGCCAGCTCACCAGCCATCGGACGGACTAACTATGGCTACACCTTC
TRBD2,TRBJ2-1,TRBV29-1,NA,CSVSLAGDYNEQFF,TGCAGCGTCTCACTAGCGGGAGACTACAATGAGCAGTTCTTC